The rows below give T cell receptor beta chains drawn from one sample of a study of T-cell memory formation after mild COVID-19. TCRdb passed the 5' RACE reads through MiXCR, listing each CDR3 protein once. Counted here are about 180,000 distinct CDR3 sequences, around 20% occurring once; the ten biggest clones make up 3% to 4%. The sequenced material came from PBMCs or a T cell subset sorted from them (not recorded which). The receptors come from a man aged 18 to 35 who had mild COVID-19 (a few samples of this study predate the infection). Cell type and time point are not known. Both conserved end residues are part of each CDR3. The D gene is left open where the match is weak. Expanded clones are given a class, and other clones once, few, many or no size at all.

TRBD2	TRBV7-2	TRBJ2-7	.	CASSFRTSVYEQYF	TGTGCCAGCAGCTTCCGGACTAGCGTCTACGAGCAGTACTTC
.	TRBV12-3/TRBV12-4	TRBJ2-3	.	CASSLKGWVADTQYF	TGTGCCAGCAGTTTAAAAGGGTGGGTCGCAGATACGCAGTATTTT
TRBD1	TRBV5-1	TRBJ2-5	.	CASSLGDRARETQYF	TGCGCCAGCAGCCTGGGGGACAGGGCTCGAGAGACCCAGTACTTC
.	TRBV27	TRBJ1-6	.	CASSRRHLNSPLHF	TGTGCCAGCAGCCGACGGCACTTGAATTCACCCCTCCACTTT
.	TRBV12-5	TRBJ2-5	few	CASGPNRGGSETQYF	TGTGCTAGTGGGCCGAACAGGGGAGGAAGTGAGACCCAGTACTTC
.	TRBV12-3/TRBV12-4	TRBJ1-4	.	CASSPAALDEKLFF	TGTGCCAGCAGCCCCGCGGCTTTGGATGAAAAACTGTTTTTT
TRBD1	TRBV6-1	TRBJ2-7	.	CASSEASGQGAREYF	TGTGCCAGCAGTGAAGCATCCGGACAGGGGGCGCGGGAGTACTTC
.	TRBV11-2	TRBJ2-2	.	CASSLIQGLNTGELFF	TGTGCCAGCAGCTTAATCCAGGGCCTGAACACCGGGGAGCTGTTTTTT
TRBD1	TRBV20-1	TRBJ2-3	many	CSAREEETGRDTQYF	TGCAGTGCTAGAGAGGAGGAGACAGGGCGGGATACGCAGTATTTT
.	TRBV6-1	TRBJ1-1	few	CASRTAAGTEAFF	TGTGCCAGCAGGACCGCCGCGGGCACTGAAGCTTTCTTT
.	TRBV6-5	TRBJ1-1	.	CASSPWTALNTEAFF	TGTGCCAGCAGCCCATGGACAGCGTTGAACACTGAAGCTTTCTTT
TRBD1	TRBV6-2/TRBV6-3	TRBJ2-4	few	CASSYSGTGVIQYF	TGTGCCAGCAGTTACTCGGGGACAGGGGTCATTCAGTACTTC
.	TRBV27	TRBJ1-6	.	CASSLIQGGSPLHF	TGTGCCAGCAGTTTAATACAGGGAGGCTCACCCCTCCACTTT
TRBD1	TRBV27	TRBJ1-1	.	CASKVGVVGSGQGTVGMAEAFF	TGTGCCAGCAAAGTGGGCGTGGTGGGTAGTGGACAGGGGACGGTTGGAATGGCTGAAGCTTTCTTT
.	TRBV29-1	TRBJ2-5	few	CSVEHGGGGETQYF	TGCAGCGTTGAACACGGGGGCGGCGGCGAGACCCAGTACTTC
.	TRBV9	TRBJ2-5	.	CASSVNRDMETQYF	TGTGCCAGCAGCGTTAACAGGGATATGGAGACCCAGTACTTC
.	TRBV20-1	TRBJ2-7	few	CSASNGGWYEQYF	TGCAGTGCTAGCAATGGGGGTTGGTACGAGCAGTACTTC
.	TRBV24-1	TRBJ2-1	.	CATSDLLGYEQFF	TGTGCCACCAGTGATTTATTAGGGTACGAGCAGTTCTTC
.	TRBV7-2	TRBJ2-5	.	CASSSLSWGETQYF	TGTGCCAGCAGCTCTCTATCCTGGGGAGAGACCCAGTACTTC
TRBD2	TRBV20-1	TRBJ2-1	.	CSARSSGGANEQFF	TGCAGTGCTAGATCTAGCGGGGGGGCAAATGAGCAGTTCTTC